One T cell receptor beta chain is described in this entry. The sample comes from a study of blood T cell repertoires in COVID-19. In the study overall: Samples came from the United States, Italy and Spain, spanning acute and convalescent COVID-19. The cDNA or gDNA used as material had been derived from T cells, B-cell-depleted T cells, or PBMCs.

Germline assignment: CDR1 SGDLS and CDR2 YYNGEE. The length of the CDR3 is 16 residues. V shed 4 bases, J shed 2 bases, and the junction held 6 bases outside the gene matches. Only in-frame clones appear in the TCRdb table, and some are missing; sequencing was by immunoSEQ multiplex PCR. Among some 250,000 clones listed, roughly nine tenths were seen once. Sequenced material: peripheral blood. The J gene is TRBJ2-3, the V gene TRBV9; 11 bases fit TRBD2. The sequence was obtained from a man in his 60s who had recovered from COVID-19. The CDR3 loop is CASSSGTSGDTDTQYF. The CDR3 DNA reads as TGTGCCAGCAGCTCCGGGACTAGCGGCGACACAGATACGCAGTATTTT. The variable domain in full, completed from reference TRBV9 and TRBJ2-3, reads DSGVTQTPKHLITATGQRVTLRCSPRSGDLSVYWYQQSLDQGLQFLIQYYNGEERAKGNILERFSAQQFPDLHSELNLSSLELGDSALYFCASSSGTSGDTDTQYFGPGTRLTVL.